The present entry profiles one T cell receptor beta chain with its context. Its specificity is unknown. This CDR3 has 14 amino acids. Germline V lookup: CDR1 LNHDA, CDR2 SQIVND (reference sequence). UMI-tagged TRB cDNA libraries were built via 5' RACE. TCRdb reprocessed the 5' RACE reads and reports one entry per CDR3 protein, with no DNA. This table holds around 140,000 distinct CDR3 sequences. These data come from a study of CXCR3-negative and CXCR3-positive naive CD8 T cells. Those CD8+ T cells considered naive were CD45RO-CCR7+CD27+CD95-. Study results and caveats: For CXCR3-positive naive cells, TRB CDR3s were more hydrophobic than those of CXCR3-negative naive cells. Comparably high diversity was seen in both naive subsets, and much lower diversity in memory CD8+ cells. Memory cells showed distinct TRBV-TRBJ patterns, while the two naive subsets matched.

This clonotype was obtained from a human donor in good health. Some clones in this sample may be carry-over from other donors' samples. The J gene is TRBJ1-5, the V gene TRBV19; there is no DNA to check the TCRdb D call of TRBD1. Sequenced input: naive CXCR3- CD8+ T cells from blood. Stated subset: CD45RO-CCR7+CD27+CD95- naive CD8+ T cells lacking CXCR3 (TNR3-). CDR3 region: CASSIVGRDQPQHF. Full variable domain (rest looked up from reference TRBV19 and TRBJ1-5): DGGITQSPKYLFRKEGQNVTLSCEQNLNHDAMYWYRQDPGQGLRLIYYSQIVNDFQKGDIAEGYSVSREKKESFPLTVTSAQKNPTAFYLCASSIVGRDQPQHFGDGTRLSIL.